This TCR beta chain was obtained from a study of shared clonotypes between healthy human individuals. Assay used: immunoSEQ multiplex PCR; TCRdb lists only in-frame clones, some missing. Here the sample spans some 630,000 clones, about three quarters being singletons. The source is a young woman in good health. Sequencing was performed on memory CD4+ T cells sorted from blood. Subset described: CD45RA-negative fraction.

CDR3 nucleotide sequence: TGTGCCAGCAGCCGCGATTTCAGGGGAGGATATGAAAAACTGTTTTTT. This translates into CASSRDFRGGYEKLFF. This chain uses TRBV5-6 with TRBJ1-4; a possible D gene is TRBD1 (6 bases). There are 16 residues in the CDR3. Germline CDR1 SGHDT, CDR2 YYEEEE. The ends were cut back, 4 bases at V and 6 bases at J, with 19 bases in the middle.